These T cell receptor beta chains were read from a single sample in a study of blood T cells in healthy people across ages. MiXCR was run by TCRdb on the 5' RACE reads, yielding one entry per CDR3 protein. The profile shows fewer than 2,000,000 distinct CDR3 sequences, around 40% of them singletons. The sequenced material came from blood. These receptors came from a human donor in good health. Each CDR3 is given with its conserved first and last residue. A D gene is named only where the DNA matches it firmly. Part of the rows lack a size; the others show once, few, many or a class for expanded clones.

size,D,length,J,V,DNA,CDR3
-,-,13,TRBJ2-6,TRBV29-1,TGCAGCGTGTCGTTGGTTGGGGCCAACGTCCTGACTTTC,CSVSLVGANVLTF
-,TRBD1,16,TRBJ2-7,TRBV10-3,TGTGCCATCAGTAAACTGGGACAGGGCGATCCCTACGAGCAGTACTTC,CAISKLGQGDPYEQYF
-,-,14,TRBJ1-2,TRBV7-2,TGTGCCAGCAGCTTAGCCGGACGGACGGCGGGCTACACCTTC,CASSLAGRTAGYTF
-,TRBD2,19,TRBJ2-1,TRBV7-9,TGTGCCAGCAGCCCACTAGGGGTTAGCGGGGGGGAGTCCTACAATGAGCAGTTCTTC,CASSPLGVSGGESYNEQFF
many,-,16,TRBJ2-1,TRBV15,TGTGCCACCAGCAGAGATGTAGCGGAGCTACGGAATGAGCAGTTCTTC,CATSRDVAELRNEQFF
few,-,15,TRBJ1-2,TRBV4-1,TGCGCCAGCAGCCGACCAGGGATTTCTGGCTATGGCTACACCTTC,CASSRPGISGYGYTF
-,TRBD1,15,TRBJ2-7,TRBV28,TGTGCCAGCAGACCAACAGGGGACAGCTGCTACGAGCAGTACTTC,CASRPTGDSCYEQYF
few,TRBD1,16,TRBJ1-2,TRBV18,TGTGCCAGCTCACATGAGACAGGGTCGAATCTTCTTGGCTACACCTTC,CASSHETGSNLLGYTF
-,-,14,TRBJ2-7,TRBV6-1,TGTGCCAGCAGTGTCGCTGGGACACTCTCCGAGCAGTACTTC,CASSVAGTLSEQYF
-,-,14,TRBJ1-2,TRBV2,TGTGCCGGCAGTGAAGGGACCGCTTACTATGGCTACACCTTC,CAGSEGTAYYGYTF
few,-,15,TRBJ1-5,TRBV3-1,TGTGCCAGCAGCCCCGCGGCGAATAGCAATCAGCCCCAGCATTTT,CASSPAANSNQPQHF
-,-,17,TRBJ2-1,TRBV7-3,TGTGCCAGCAGCTTAAACGGTGGGGGGGCCGGTTGGAATGAGCAGTTCTTC,CASSLNGGGAGWNEQFF